The TCR beta chain described here comes from a study of blood T cell repertoires in COVID-19. Study-level information: Samples taken during acute and convalescent COVID-19 were collected in the United States, Italy and Spain. In each case, the material was cDNA or gDNA derived from T cells, B-cell-depleted T cells, or PBMCs.

V shed 2 bases and J shed 4 bases, with 6 bases lying between them. Germline assignment: CDR1 MDHEN and CDR2 SYDVKM. CDR3 length: 12 residues. Some clones are missing from TCRdb's copy, which holds only in-frame ones; the method was immunoSEQ multiplex PCR. The sample lists about 61,000 clones, approximately 80% seen once, with roughly 22% in the top ten. The chain joins TRBV28 to TRBJ2-7; D may be TRBD1 (5 bases). The receptor was derived from a man aged 80 or over with active or convalescent COVID-19. Input material: peripheral blood. The CDR3, as DNA: TGTGCCAGCAGTTTACAGGGATACGAGCAGTACTTC. Translating gives CASSLQGYEQYF. Combining the CDR3 with reference TRBV28 and TRBJ2-7 gives the whole variable domain DVKVTQSSRYLVKRTGEKVFLECVQDMDHENMFWYRQDPGLGLRLIYFSYDVKMKEKGDIPEGYSVSREKKERFSLILESASTNQTSMYLCASSLQGYEQYFGPGTRLTVT.